These T cell receptor beta chains were read from a single sample in a study of blood T cells in healthy people across ages. One entry per CDR3 protein results from TCRdb running MiXCR on the 5' RACE reads. The sample shows some 900,000 distinct CDR3 sequences, around 48% of them seen only once. Sequenced material: blood. These receptors all come from a man younger than 45 in good health. Both conserved end residues are part of each CDR3. A D gene is named only where the DNA matches it firmly. Clone size appears in some rows only: once, few, many, or a class for an expanded clone.

D,J,V,size,DNA,CDR3
-,TRBJ2-3,TRBV12-3/TRBV12-4,many,TGTGCCAGCAGGTTGGGGGCAGATACGCAGTATTTT,CASRLGADTQYF
TRBD2,TRBJ2-7,TRBV20-1,-,TGCAGTGCTAGATTCCGAGAGCGGGGGACCTCCTACGAGCAGTACTTC,CSARFRERGTSYEQYF
-,TRBJ1-2,TRBV6-6,-,TGTGCCGGGGCCCTTGGGGGGGCTAGAGATGGCTACACCTTC,CAGALGGARDGYTF
TRBD1,TRBJ2-3,TRBV2,-,TGTGCCAGCAGTGAAGCGGGGGGACAGGGGACACATACGCAGTATTTT,CASSEAGGQGTHTQYF
TRBD2,TRBJ2-5,TRBV27,-,TGTGCCAGCTCGGCCTTACTAGCGGGGGGGACAAATGAGCAGTACTTC,CASSALLAGGTNEQYF
TRBD1,TRBJ1-2,TRBV5-1,-,TGCGCCAGCAGCGTCGGGACAGGGGGCCTAGGCTACACCTTC,CASSVGTGGLGYTF
TRBD1,TRBJ2-2,TRBV5-6,-,TGTGCCAGCAGCCCGGACAGGGGCTACACCGGGGAGCTGTTTTTT,CASSPDRGYTGELFF
TRBD1,TRBJ2-2,TRBV5-1,few,TGCGCCAGCAGAGGGACAGGGAAGTACACCGGGGAGCTGTTTTTT,CASRGTGKYTGELFF
-,TRBJ1-6,TRBV18,-,TGTGCCAGCTCAGCGAGACGGGCAATTAATTCACCCTTCCACTTT,CASSARRAINSPFHF
-,TRBJ2-1,TRBV7-2,-,TGTGCCAGCAGCTTTATCTGGGGAGAGACCCAGTTCTTC,CASSFIWGETQFF
-,TRBJ2-7,TRBV7-9,-,TGTGCCAGCAGCTTATCGGCAGGGCCCCACGAGCAGTACTTC,CASSLSAGPHEQYF
-,TRBJ1-2,TRBV20-1,-,TGCAGTGCTAGAGTGCAGGGCCCAGCGGAGGGCTACACCTTC,CSARVQGPAEGYTF
-,TRBJ2-7,TRBV5-5,-,TGTGCCAGCAGCTTGGACCCGACCTACGAGCAGTACTTC,CASSLDPTYEQYF
-,TRBJ1-4,TRBV4-2,-,TGTGCCAGCAGCACTGGATGGGGGGTGGAAGAAAAACTGTTTTTT,CASSTGWGVEEKLFF
-,TRBJ2-6,TRBV7-9,-,TGTGCCAGCAGCTTAGAGGGTGGGGGAGGCTCTGGGGCCAACGTCCTGACTTTC,CASSLEGGGGSGANVLTF
TRBD2,TRBJ2-7,TRBV9,-,TGTGCCAGCAGTCACTCAGCGGGGCCAAGCTACGAGCAGTACTTC,CASSHSAGPSYEQYF
-,TRBJ2-3,TRBV15,-,TGTGCCACCAGCGGTGACACTTTTCGGGCGCAGTATTTT,CATSGDTFRAQYF